These 31 T cell receptor beta chains originate from one sample sequenced in a study of T cells in Graves' hyperthyroidism and ophthalmopathy (dated 2019 in TCRdb). Library preparation used multiplex PCR. The instrument given in TCRdb is Illumina HiSeq 2000. The TCR beta CDR3 regions were amplified from the RNA transcripts. For the first round of RT-PCR on the TCR CDR3, the HTBI primer set was used together with the Qiagen OneStep RT-PCR kit. The raw public data were reprocessed by TCRdb itself: fastp quality trimming at Q25, MiXCR clonotype calling, in-frame beta chains only. One record per CDR3 amino acid sequence lists the most common genes and DNA. The sample table contains 500,000 to 600,000 distinct CDR3 sequences; only one count was recorded for roughly 17% of them. The leading ten clones occupy around 18% of the sample. The sample comprised blood. These receptors all stem from a woman between 18 and 29 years old with Graves' hyperthyroidism.

At least ten counts were recorded for this clonotype. The chain recombines TRBV18 with TRBJ2-1; 10 nucleotides align to TRBD1. CDR3 length: 13 residues. Germline V gene lookup returns CDR1 KGHSH and CDR2 LQKENI. The junction had 5 bases not matched to a gene; V was cut back by 6 bases and J by 9 bases. The CDR3 sequence is CASSLDRGSEQFF. In DNA, the CDR3 is TGTGCCAGCTCCCTGGACAGGGGGAGTGAGCAGTTCTTC.

This clonotype was counted between two and nine times. V is TRBV19 and J is TRBJ2-1; D is perhaps TRBD2 (6 bases). Trimming left V 10 bases short and J 0 bases short, with 16 bases between. The CDR3 extends over 15 amino acids. The V gene's germline CDR1 is LNHDA and CDR2 SQIVND (reference sequence). CDR3 protein: CATRGGVGSYNEQFF. CDR3 nucleotides: TGTGCCACCCGGGGCGGGGTGGGCTCCTACAATGAGCAGTTCTTC.

This clonotype was counted a few times. The chain recombines TRBV30 with TRBJ2-3, with D possibly being TRBD1 or TRBD2 (5 bases each). CDR1 GTSNPN and CDR2 SVGIG come from the germline V gene (reference sequence). The V end lost 0 bases, the J end lost 1 base, and 11 bases lay between the germline ends. The CDR3 length is 15 residues. CDR3 in DNA: TGTGCCTGGAGTGTAGGGACCTGGGGCACAGATACGCAGTATTTT. It encodes CAWSVGTWGTDTQYF.

This clonotype was seen only a few times. The chain links TRBV27 to TRBJ2-3, with TRBD1 identical over 7 bases. Trimming at V came to 5 bases and at J to 3 bases, leaving 5 bases not matched to a gene. The CDR3 has 14 amino acids. Germline CDR1 and CDR2: MNHEY and SMNVEV (reference sequence). DNA for the CDR3: TGTGCCAGCAGTCCTGACAGGGTTACAGATACGCAGTATTTT. Amino acids: CASSPDRVTDTQYF.

A note on this clonotype: With a much larger clone just one base away, this may be a read error. The chain combines TRBV6-2 or TRBV6-3 with TRBJ2-1; 10 bases agree with TRBD2. The CDR3 loop spans 16 amino acids. CDR1 MNHEY and CDR2 SVGEGT come from the germline V gene. The CDR3 loop reads CASSPITSGNANEQSF. The CDR3 DNA reads TGTGCCAGCAGTCCTATCACTAGCGGGAATGCGAATGAGCAGTCCTTC.

This clonotype was seen a handful of times. The CDR3 DNA follows: TGCAGCGTTTTGGACAGGGTTAGGGGTGGCTACACCTTC. This encodes CSVLDRVRGGYTF. V gene TRBV29-1 combines with J gene TRBJ1-2; 8 bases match TRBD1. The germline V gene encodes CDR1 SQVTM and CDR2 ANQGSEA. This CDR3 region has 13 residues. J lost 7 bases, V lost 5 bases, and 9 bases had no gene match.

Many counts were recorded for this clonotype. V is TRBV2 and J is TRBJ2-3; D is possibly TRBD1 or TRBD2 (5 bases each). V shed 8 bases and J shed 2 bases, with 11 bases lying between them. The CDR3 extends over 13 amino acids. Germline CDR1 is SNHLY and CDR2 is FYNNEI. The CDR3 sequence: CASGGDPTDTQYF. In nucleotides, the CDR3 is TGTGCCAGCGGGGGAGACCCCACAGATACGCAGTATTTT.

This chain uses TRBV7-2 with TRBJ2-1, with 7 bases that match TRBD2. The CDR3 covers 15 residues. J lost 7 bases, V lost 1 base, and 7 bases had no gene match. The V gene's germline CDR1 is SGHTA and CDR2 FQGNSA. The CDR3 DNA reads as TGTGCCAGCAGCTTAGTTGGCGGGAGTTTGAATGAGCAGTTCTTC. This sequence encodes CASSLVGGSLNEQFF.

This clonotype was detected ten times or more. The chain carries TRBV12-3 or TRBV12-4 and TRBJ1-2, with TRBD1 as a possible D gene (5 bases). There are 14 residues in the CDR3. The V gene lost 5 bases and the J gene lost 6 bases, with 16 bases spanning the gap. DNA of the CDR3: TGTGCCAGCAGTGAGGGAGACAGATCTAATGGCTACACCTTC. Its protein product is CASSEGDRSNGYTF.

The J gene is TRBJ1-6, the V gene TRBV7-6; D is ambiguous. With 1 base removed from V and 6 bases from J, the gap between germline ends came to 10 bases. This CDR3 region has 15 residues. From germline, CDR1 is SGHVS and CDR2 FNYEAQ. For the CDR3, the DNA is TGTGCCAGCAGCTTAGTTTCGGACGGTAATTCACCCCTCCACTTT. As protein: CASSLVSDGNSPLHF. Using reference TRBV7-6 and TRBJ1-6 for the parts outside the CDR3, the full variable domain is GAGVSQSPRYKVTKRGQDVALRCDPISGHVSLYWYRQALGQGPEFLTYFNYEAQQDKSGLPNDRFSAERPEGSISTLTIQRTEQRDSAMYRCASSLVSDGNSPLHFGNGTRLTVT.

The chain has TRBV4-3 and TRBJ2-7, with D perhaps matching TRBD1 (6 bases). Germline V lookup: CDR1 LGHNA, CDR2 YSLEER. V lost 0 bases, J lost 3 bases, and 15 bases lay in between. This CDR3 spans 16 amino acids. The chain's CDR3 is CASSQDDGTPFYEQYF. The CDR3 bases are TGCGCCAGCAGCCAAGATGACGGGACACCGTTCTACGAGCAGTACTTC.

This clonotype occurred a few times. The V and J genes are TRBV20-1 and TRBJ1-6; TRBD1 might be the D (6 bases). This CDR3 spans 15 amino acids. Germline V gene data show CDR1 as DFQATT and CDR2 as SNEGSKA (reference sequence). V lost 2 bases, J lost 0 bases, and 8 bases lay in between. The CDR3 nucleotides read TGCAGTGCTAGAACAGGGCGCTCCTATAATTCACCCCTCCACTTT. Residues: CSARTGRSYNSPLHF.

This clonotype showed up just a few times. The rearrangement links TRBV2 to TRBJ2-5, with D perhaps matching TRBD1 (6 bases). Trimming left V 7 bases short and J 5 bases short, with 8 bases between. Germline assignment: CDR1 SNHLY and CDR2 FYNNEI. There are 11 residues in the CDR3. CDR3 nucleotide sequence: TGTGCCAGCAACAGGGCGGAGACCCAGTACTTC. This codes for CASNRAETQYF.

This chain uses TRBV6-1 with TRBJ2-7, with a tentative D call TRBD2 (5 bases). The germline gives CDR1 MNHNS, CDR2 SASEGT. The CDR3 length is 13 residues. Trimming stripped 6 bases from V and 6 bases from J, with 15 bases between. The CDR3 DNA sequence: TGTGCCAGCAGGGAGACTATCGACACCGAGCAGTACTTC. Translating gives CASRETIDTEQYF.

The chain is built from TRBV20-1 and TRBJ2-1; 14 nucleotides line up with TRBD2. CDR3 length: 17 residues. V shed 1 base, J shed 4 bases, and the junction held 6 bases outside the gene matches. Germline values: CDR1 DFQATT, CDR2 SNEGSKA (reference sequence). The CDR3 sequence: CSARGTSGRFPYNEQFF. The DNA for the CDR3 is TGCAGTGCTAGAGGGACTAGCGGGAGGTTCCCTTACAATGAGCAGTTCTTC.

The V and J genes are TRBV6-1 and TRBJ1-1; D is unresolved. V was pared by 5 bases and J by 1 base, with 11 bases between. Germline CDR1 MNHNS, CDR2 SASEGT. This CDR3 has 14 residues. CDR3 protein: CASSPDHRNTEAFF. In DNA form, the CDR3 reads TGTGCCAGCAGTCCCGATCATAGGAACACTGAAGCTTTCTTT.

In its sample, this clonotype was seen many times. V and J are TRBV20-1 and TRBJ1-1; 7 nucleotides agree with TRBD1. The trim removed 0 bases at V and 1 base at J, leaving 11 bases unmatched. The CDR3 is made up of 17 amino acids. CDR1 is DFQATT and CDR2 is SNEGSKA in the germline V gene (reference sequence). The CDR3 DNA follows: TGCAGTGCTAGAGATTTGCTCCGGACAGGTGAGAACACTGAAGCTTTCTTT. Translating it yields CSARDLLRTGENTEAFF.

This chain joins TRBV12-3 or TRBV12-4 and TRBJ1-3; D not certain. This CDR3 contains 14 residues. The germline V and J ends were trimmed by 6 bases and 2 bases, with 11 bases remaining between them. CDR3 region: CASRKSGTGNTIYF. As DNA, the CDR3 is TGTGCCAGCAGGAAGTCGGGGACTGGAAACACCATATATTTT.

This sequence joins TRBV20-1 and TRBJ2-1; TRBD2 aligns across 12 bases. The CDR3 spans 15 residues. Germline CDR1 DFQATT, CDR2 SNEGSKA (reference sequence). CDR3 sequence (DNA): TGCAGCCAGAAAAAACTAGCGGGAGGCTACAATGAGCAGTTCTTC. This gives the protein CSQKKLAGGYNEQFF.

There are many counts of this clonotype. CDR3 in amino acids: CASSTAGTSGYYSSNEQFF. The CDR3 DNA follows: TGTGCCAGCAGTACCGCCGGGACTAGCGGGTACTACTCCTCTAATGAGCAGTTCTTC. The rearrangement joins TRBV28 to TRBJ2-1; TRBD2 matches 12 bases. Germline V gene sequence: CDR1 MDHEN, CDR2 SYDVKM. The CDR3 length is 19 residues. V shed 5 bases, J shed 7 bases, and the junction held 18 bases outside the gene matches.

This clonotype showed up just a few times. The rearrangement links TRBV15 to TRBJ2-7, with TRBD1 matching 8 bases. CDR3 length: 13 amino acids. Germline trimming cut 5 bases from V and 9 bases from J; bases unmatched to any gene: 9. CDR1 LNHNV and CDR2 YYDKDF come from the germline V gene (reference sequence). This CDR3 reads CATSPGTGLGQYF. In nucleotides, the CDR3 is TGTGCCACCAGCCCCGGGACAGGTCTGGGGCAGTACTTC.

This clonotype was recorded many times. The V gene is TRBV28, the J gene TRBJ1-1; D is unclear. The V end was cut by 2 bases, the J end by 6 bases, with 16 bases between. The CDR3 runs to 15 residues. Germline loops: CDR1 MDHEN, CDR2 SYDVKM. The CDR3 coding sequence is TGTGCCAGCAGTTTAGTTCGGCCTCACGCGTCTGAAGCTTTCTTT. Its translation is CASSLVRPHASEAFF.

This clonotype turned up a few times. V usage is TRBV5-1 and J usage is TRBJ1-4; D is ambiguous. The CDR3 is 15 residues long. The germline V gene has CDR1 SGHRS and CDR2 YFSETQ. Trimming removed 0 bases at V and 5 bases at J, with 11 bases between. Here the CDR3 reads CASSLVPGRNEKLFF. CDR3 bases: TGCGCCAGCAGCTTGGTGCCAGGCCGCAATGAAAAACTGTTTTTT.

This clonotype was observed at least ten times. The V call is TRBV29-1, the J call TRBJ1-1; D unclear. Trimming left V 6 bases short and J 1 base short, with 12 bases between. The CDR3 consists of 13 residues. Germline CDR1 SQVTM, CDR2 ANQGSEA. CDR3 coding DNA: TGCAGCGTCCCTGGCCGGGGGAACACTGAAGCTTTCTTT. Translation: CSVPGRGNTEAFF.

This clonotype showed up just a few times. The rearrangement links TRBV6-2 or TRBV6-3 to TRBJ1-1; no reliable D call. Trimming shortened V by 5 bases and J by 11 bases, and 21 bases separated the two germline ends. From germline, CDR1 is MNHEY and CDR2 SVGEGT. The length of the CDR3 is 14 residues. CDR3: CASSPVVGSREAFF. Here the CDR3 DNA reads TGTGCCAGCAGTCCCGTGGTGGGCAGCCGTGAGGCTTTCTTT.

This clonotype was picked up many times. J is TRBJ1-2 and V is TRBV13; D gene uncertain. This CDR3 region has 13 residues. The V gene lost 0 bases and the J gene lost 4 bases, with 6 bases spanning the gap. Per germline, CDR1 PRHDT and CDR2 FYEKMQ (reference sequence). The CDR3 DNA follows: TGTGCCAGCAGCTTAGGCTGGGGCTATGGCTACACCTTC. The encoded protein is CASSLGWGYGYTF.

This chain uses TRBV7-2 with TRBJ1-5; D is undetermined. Per germline, CDR1 SGHTA and CDR2 FQGNSA. CDR3 length: 16 amino acids. Deletions cut 4 bases from V and 3 bases from J, with 16 bases between. CDR3 nucleotides: TGTGCCAGCAGCTCCCAAGACGGCTATTACAATCAGCCCCAGCATTTT. Amino acid sequence: CASSSQDGYYNQPQHF.

In its sample, this clonotype was seen a few times. The chain has TRBV6-1 and TRBJ1-1; D is uncertain. V lost 4 bases and J lost 9, with 9 bases in between. Germline values: CDR1 MNHNS, CDR2 SASEGT. This CDR3 region has 11 residues. The CDR3 nucleotides are TGTGCCAGCAGTGCCAGCCCCAAAGCTTTCTTT. Translation: CASSASPKAFF.

The chain recombines TRBV5-1 with TRBJ1-1, with D uncertain. This CDR3 is built from 14 residues. The ends were cut back, 0 bases at V and 2 bases at J, with 8 bases in the middle. Germline V gives CDR1 SGHRS, CDR2 YFSETQ. In nucleotides, the CDR3 is TGCGCCAGCAGCTTGGTCGGGGATAACACTGAAGCTTTCTTT. Translation gives CASSLVGDNTEAFF.

There are many counts of this clonotype. This chain joins TRBV20-1 and TRBJ1-1, with 8 bases identical to TRBD1. Germline V gene data show CDR1 as DFQATT and CDR2 as SNEGSKA (reference sequence). J gave up 3 bases and V 4 bases, and 4 bases lay outside the gene matches. The CDR3 extends over 13 amino acids. CDR3: CSATGQGDTEAFF. CDR3 nucleotides: TGCAGTGCTACCGGACAGGGCGACACTGAAGCTTTCTTT.

A word on this clonotype: The junction and the germline gene differ at one end; a read error may be behind it. The rearrangement links TRBV4-3 to TRBJ1-2; 12 bases are shared with TRBD1. CDR1 and CDR2 (germline): LGHNA, YSLEER. CDR3 length equals 15 residues. CDR3 region: CASSQRGQGAPGSTF. The DNA for the CDR3 is TGCGCCAGCAGCCAAAGGGGACAGGGGGCGCCTGGCTCCACCTTC.